This TCR beta chain was captured in a study of blood T cell repertoires in COVID-19. Authors' data handling: Counts of nucleated cells, estimated from reference gene primer amplification, were obtained. Clones were sequenced by immunoSEQ multiplex PCR, and TCRdb holds only the in-frame ones, with some missing. The DNA was the basis for D and trimming; V, J and clone size are from that table. The repertoire has 85,000 to 90,000 clones, roughly four fifths of them found once; the top ten carry around 1.3%. This CDR3 comprises 13 residues. Trimming took off 2 bases at V and 5 bases at J, with 7 bases between the two ends.

The specimen sequenced was peripheral blood. This sequence originates from a woman of 80 years or more with acute or convalescent COVID-19. The chain links TRBV12-3 or TRBV12-4 to TRBJ2-1; a weak D match, TRBD1 (5 bases). CDR3 coding DNA: TGTGCCAGCAGTTTAAGACAGAACAATGAGCAGTTCTTC. The encoded protein is CASSLRQNNEQFF.